Listed here are 15 T cell receptor beta chains from one sample, sequenced in a study of long-term antiretroviral therapy in people with HIV. Survey-level resolution applied to immunoSEQ assay v3.0. Method: immunoSEQ multiplex PCR; TCRdb's copy keeps in-frame clones and lacks some. This sample has around 30,000 clones, with about 94% found just once. This specimen consisted of unsorted PBMCs, obtained roughly 7.1 years after starting antiretroviral therapy. Every receptor here comes from a middle-aged man with HIV.

The CDR3 coding sequence is TGTGCCAGCAGCGAGGGACAGGGTGTTTCACCCCTCCACTTT. Translated, it gives CASSEGQGVSPLHF. This sequence joins TRBV7-9 and TRBJ1-6, with TRBD1 identical over 9 bases. Trimming took 5 bases from V and 9 from J; bases not matched to a gene: 5. The V gene's germline CDR1 is SEHNR and CDR2 FQNEAQ (reference sequence). This CDR3 comprises 14 residues.

The genes are TRBV5-4 and TRBJ1-1; D may be TRBD1 (6 bases). This CDR3 comprises 14 residues. V gave up 4 bases and J gave up 5 bases, with 15 bases separating them. The germline CDR1 and CDR2 sequences are SGHNT and YYREEE (reference sequence). CDR3 in DNA: TGTGCCAGCAGCCCAGGACAGAGAGGAACTGAAGCTTTCTTT. It codes for CASSPGQRGTEAFF.

This clone was found once. The chain uses TRBV30 and TRBJ2-6, with 7 bases lining up with TRBD1. The CDR3 spans 14 residues. V dropped 2 bases and J dropped 4; count of bases not matched to a gene: 2. The V gene's germline CDR1 is GTSNPN and CDR2 SVGIG (reference sequence). CDR3 nucleotides: TGTGCCTGGAGTACAGGGGCCGGGGCCAACGTCCTGACTTTC. This encodes CAWSTGAGANVLTF.

This sequence joins TRBV6-1 and TRBJ1-2; D perhaps matches TRBD1 (6 bases). The CDR3 runs 15 residues. V was shortened by 4 bases and J by 0 bases, with 12 bases between the two germline ends. Germline V CDR1 and CDR2: MNHNS, SASEGT. CDR3 loop: CASSARQAANYGYTF. The CDR3 DNA is TGTGCCAGCAGTGCCCGACAGGCGGCTAACTATGGCTACACCTTC.

The CDR3 loop reads CASSPKGQVRSPLHF. CDR3 coding DNA: TGTGCCAGCTCACCCAAAGGACAGGTTCGTTCACCCCTCCACTTT. The J gene is TRBJ1-6, the V gene TRBV18, with 7 bases that match TRBD1. The CDR3 loop spans 15 amino acids. The junction had 8 bases not matched to a gene; V was cut back by 3 bases and J by 9 bases. CDR1 KGHSH and CDR2 LQKENI come from the germline V gene. Full variable domain (missing parts from reference TRBV18 and TRBJ1-6): NAGVMQNPRHLVRRRGQEARLRCSPMKGHSHVYWYRQLPEEGLKFMVYLQKENIIDESGMPKERFSAEFPKEGPSILRIQQVVRGDSAAYFCASSPKGQVRSPLHFGNGTRLTVT.

The CDR3 protein is CASSVGQAGPSTDTQYF. Written as DNA, the CDR3 is TGTGCCAGCAGCGTAGGGCAGGCGGGGCCTAGCACAGATACGCAGTATTTT. V gene TRBV9 combines with J gene TRBJ2-3; TRBD2 is a possible D gene (6 bases). Germline V gene sequence: CDR1 SGDLS, CDR2 YYNGEE. The CDR3 consists of 17 residues. The germline V and J ends were trimmed by 0 bases and 0 bases, with 14 bases remaining between them.

The chain has TRBV2 and TRBJ1-1; D perhaps matches TRBD1 (5 bases). CDR1 and CDR2 from the germline V gene are SNHLY and FYNNEI. The CDR3 is 14 residues long. Trimming removed 6 bases at V and 6 bases at J, with 17 bases between. CDR3 amino acids: CASRKQVKGAEAFF. The CDR3 region has the DNA TGTGCCAGCAGGAAACAGGTAAAGGGCGCTGAAGCTTTCTTT.

This clone was seen a single time. J is TRBJ2-7 and V is TRBV7-2, with 7 bases fitting TRBD1. Trimming cost V 5 bases and J 2 bases; bases outside gene matches: 6. The CDR3 has 14 residues. Germline V CDR1 and CDR2: SGHTA, FQGNSA. Here the CDR3 reads CASSLDRVTYEQYF. CDR3 sequence (DNA): TGTGCCAGCAGCCTAGACAGGGTAACCTACGAGCAGTACTTC.

The rearrangement links TRBV2 to TRBJ1-5; 12 bases match TRBD1. The CDR3 covers 16 residues. The germline CDR1 and CDR2 sequences are SNHLY and FYNNEI. With V trimmed by 6 bases and J by 2 bases, 5 bases remained unmatched. The CDR3: CASSRDRGQGNQPQHF. As DNA, the CDR3 is TGTGCCAGCAGCCGGGACAGGGGGCAGGGCAATCAGCCCCAGCATTTT.

The chain recombines TRBV4-2 with TRBJ2-1, with TRBD2 identical over 11 bases. Germline V CDR1 and CDR2: LGHNA, YNFKEQ. CDR3 length equals 19 residues. Trimming at V came to 0 bases and at J to 3 bases, leaving 10 bases not matched to a gene. The CDR3 is CASSQDGTSGRRFYNEQFF. In nucleotides, the CDR3 is TGTGCCAGCAGCCAAGATGGGACTAGCGGCCGTCGTTTCTACAATGAGCAGTTCTTC.

V usage is TRBV27 and J usage is TRBJ1-6; D is perhaps TRBD1 (5 bases). Trimming removed 6 bases from V and 8 bases from J, with 14 bases in between. Per germline, CDR1 MNHEY and CDR2 SMNVEV (reference sequence). The CDR3 loop spans 14 amino acids. CDR3 residues: CASRPGHLDSPLHF. CDR3 DNA: TGTGCCAGCAGACCTGGACACTTAGATTCACCCCTCCACTTT.

CDR3 sequence reads: CASSERDFYGYTF. For the CDR3, the DNA is TGTGCCAGCAGTGAACGGGACTTCTATGGCTACACCTTC. The gene calls are TRBV6-1 and TRBJ1-2, with D possibly matching TRBD1 (5 bases). This CDR3 has 13 residues. Germline values: CDR1 MNHNS, CDR2 SASEGT. The V gene lost 2 bases and the J gene lost 4 bases, with 8 bases spanning the gap.

The chain uses TRBV10-3 and TRBJ1-2, with a possible D match to TRBD1 (6 bases). The CDR3 consists of 14 residues. Trimming cost V 6 bases and J 0 bases, with 11 bases left between them. Germline loops: CDR1 ENHRY, CDR2 SYGVKD. CDR3 protein: CAISPGDANYGYTF. CDR3 nucleotides: TGTGCCATCAGCCCAGGGGATGCTAACTATGGCTACACCTTC.

This rearrangement joins TRBV6-4 to TRBJ2-7, with D uncertain. Trimming cost V 8 bases and J 6 bases, with 11 bases left between them. The CDR3 extends over 11 amino acids. Germline V gene lookup returns CDR1 MRHNA and CDR2 SNTAGT. CDR3 sequence (DNA): TGTGCCAGCCGGTGGGCTTCCGAGCAGTACTTC. Residues: CASRWASEQYF.

V is TRBV7-3 and J is TRBJ2-3; D tentatively reads TRBD1 or TRBD2 (5 bases each). This CDR3 has 13 residues. The germline V gene encodes CDR1 SGHTA and CDR2 FQGTGA. V gave up 5 bases and J gave up 11 bases, with 17 bases separating them. The CDR3 sequence: CASSTKGEGRQYF. DNA of the CDR3: TGTGCCAGCAGCACAAAGGGCGAGGGGAGGCAGTATTTT.